A selection of T cell receptor beta chains follows, all from one sample in a study of cytomegalovirus exposure and HLA in healthy donors. Sequencing used immunoSEQ multiplex PCR; TCRdb keeps in-frame clones, though not all of them. The sample includes fewer than 200,000 clones, around 72% of them seen just once. Sequenced: PBMCs. The source of these receptors is a middle-aged man in good health and CMV-seronegative. Both conserved end residues are part of each CDR3. The order of the fields is J gene, CDR3 length, D gene, V gene, clone size, CDR3 protein, CDR3 DNA. A D gene is named only where the DNA matches it firmly. Size tells how often a clone was seen (once, few, many) or the class of an expanded clone, and some rows leave it out.

TRBJ2-1,12,-,TRBV29-1,few,CSVDGQIDEQFF,TGCAGCGTAGATGGACAGATCGATGAGCAGTTCTTC
TRBJ2-5,19,TRBD1,TRBV10-3,-,CAISDPTGGTGSYQETQYF,TGTGCCATCAGTGACCCAACTGGTGGGACAGGGTCGTACCAAGAGACCCAGTACTTC
TRBJ2-5,14,-,TRBV7-2,few,CASSLAQGTETQYF,TGTGCCAGCAGCTTAGCACAGGGGACTGAGACCCAGTACTTC
TRBJ1-1,15,TRBD1,TRBV19,-,CASKRVGQGMTEAFF,TGTGCCAGTAAAAGGGTCGGACAGGGTATGACTGAAGCTTTCTTT
TRBJ2-1,15,TRBD2,TRBV6-5,-,CASSPGTSSYNEQFF,TGTGCCAGCAGCCCCGGGACTAGCTCCTACAATGAGCAGTTCTTC
TRBJ2-3,14,TRBD1,TRBV5-1,few,CASSLRQGEDTQYF,TGCGCCAGCAGCTTGCGACAGGGAGAGGATACGCAGTATTTT
TRBJ1-2,14,-,TRBV6-5,-,CASSYVRSTAGYTF,TGTGCCAGCAGTTACGTCAGGTCCACTGCTGGCTACACCTTC
TRBJ2-3,16,-,TRBV7-6,few,CASSLVGLESTDTQYF,TGTGCCAGCAGCTTAGTTGGACTCGAATCAACAGATACGCAGTATTTT
TRBJ1-1,14,TRBD1,TRBV19,-,CASSSQGVGTEAFF,TGTGCCAGTAGTAGCCAGGGGGTGGGCACTGAAGCTTTCTTT
TRBJ1-1,15,TRBD1,TRBV18,-,CASSPLGQGTTEAFF,TGTGCCAGCTCACCACTGGGACAGGGGACCACTGAAGCTTTCTTT
TRBJ1-2,16,TRBD1,TRBV2,-,CASVESGTGVGYGYTF,TGTGCCAGCGTGGAGTCCGGGACAGGGGTCGGCTATGGCTACACCTTC
TRBJ1-2,15,-,TRBV11-2,-,CASSLTNQGGYGYTF,TGTGCCAGCAGTTTAACGAATCAGGGAGGCTATGGCTACACCTTC
TRBJ1-2,14,-,TRBV10-3,few,CAISPQNLDSGYTF,TGTGCCATCAGTCCCCAAAACCTGGACAGTGGCTACACCTTC
TRBJ1-3,15,-,TRBV7-9,-,CASSVGDNSGNTIYF,TGTGCCAGCAGCGTCGGGGACAACTCTGGAAACACCATATATTTT
TRBJ2-1,14,TRBD1,TRBV7-8,-,CASSSGQGGNEQFF,TGTGCCAGCAGCTCCGGACAGGGGGGCAATGAGCAGTTCTTC
TRBJ2-7,15,-,TRBV28,-,CASSFRRTKGYEQYF,TGTGCCAGCAGTTTTCGACGGACCAAGGGGTACGAGCAGTACTTC
TRBJ1-5,15,-,TRBV6-1,once,CASSEAGTSNQPQHF,TGTGCCAGCAGTGAAGCAGGGACTTCCAATCAGCCCCAGCATTTT
TRBJ2-5,12,TRBD2,TRBV9,-,CASRGGGETQYF,TGTGCCAGCAGAGGCGGGGGTGAGACCCAGTACTTC
TRBJ2-2,12,-,TRBV28,-,CASSPNTGELFF,TGTGCCAGCAGTCCAAACACCGGGGAGCTGTTTTTT
TRBJ1-4,15,TRBD1,TRBV10-3,-,CAISESDRGLEKLFF,TGTGCCATCAGTGAGTCCGATAGGGGGCTAGAAAAACTGTTTTTT
TRBJ2-7,14,-,TRBV11-2,-,CASSPQSGAYEQYF,TGTGCCAGCAGCCCACAATCGGGGGCCTACGAGCAGTACTTC
TRBJ1-2,14,-,TRBV7-9,-,CASSLAGGNYGYTF,TGTGCCAGCAGCTTAGCAGGGGGAAACTATGGCTACACCTTC
TRBJ2-7,13,-,TRBV5-1,-,CASSRGQTYEQYF,TGCGCCAGCAGCCGCGGACAGACCTACGAGCAGTACTTC
TRBJ1-1,15,TRBD1,TRBV19,-,CASSRGTGGDTEAFF,TGTGCCAGTAGTAGGGGGACAGGGGGTGACACTGAAGCTTTCTTT